The 27 T cell receptor beta chains below were found in one sample sequenced in a study of regulatory T cells in long-lasting Graves disease (dated by TCRdb to the early 2020s). The meaning of the sample's time point label: newly diagnosed GD, antithyroid drugs for less than 3 months. For both TCR sequencing and RNA sequencing, RNA was extracted from PBMCs in TRIzol. Libraries were made using multiplex PCR. The instrument given in TCRdb is Illumina HiSeq 4000. iRepertoire HTBI primers and Arm-PCR amplification of CDR3 regions were used to construct TCR beta libraries. The public reads were run again by TCRdb, first through fastp at Q25 and then through MiXCR, and only productive beta chains were kept. Identical CDR3 protein sequences are pooled into one entry, listed with their most common genes and DNA. The sample contains approximately 210,000 distinct CDR3 sequences, approximately 16% of them found a single time. The top ten hold roughly 23% of the sample.

The specimen comprised peripheral blood mononuclear cells (PBMCs), sampled at new diagnosis, from a patient treated with antithyroid drugs. These receptors were obtained from a female donor with Graves disease.

This clonotype was observed at least ten times. CDR3 DNA sequence: TGCGCCAGCAGCCGGCTACCCCTTAGGGGAGGTTACCAAGAGACCCAGTACTTC. Encoded protein: CASSRLPLRGGYQETQYF. J is TRBJ2-5 and V is TRBV4-1, with D maybe TRBD2 (6 bases). The CDR3 has 18 amino acids. V lost 4 bases and J 0 bases, leaving 21 bases between the germline ends. CDR1 MGHRA and CDR2 YSYEKL come from the germline V gene.

This clonotype was seen repeatedly, ten times or more. J is TRBJ1-1 and V is TRBV29-1; D remains ambiguous. The CDR3 length is 12 residues. Germline assignment: CDR1 SQVTM and CDR2 ANQGSEA. The V gene lost 7 bases and the J gene lost 1 base, with 10 bases spanning the gap. CDR3 coding DNA: TGCAGCGCCCTCGAGGGGAACACTGAAGCTTTCTTT. Its protein product is CSALEGNTEAFF.

This chain links TRBV4-2 with TRBJ2-7; D uncertain. From germline, CDR1 is LGHNA and CDR2 YNFKEQ. This CDR3 contains 12 residues. Trimming shortened V by 4 bases and J by 5 bases, and 9 bases separated the two germline ends. The CDR3 reads CASSRKDHEQYF. CDR3 coding DNA: TGTGCCAGCAGCCGCAAGGACCACGAGCAGTACTTC.

The sample holds a few counts of this clonotype. The chain employs TRBV9 and TRBJ2-7; D remains ambiguous. V was clipped by 6 bases and J by 5 bases, with 3 bases between them. The length of the CDR3 is 9 residues. Germline V gene sequence: CDR1 SGDLS, CDR2 YYNGEE. The CDR3, as DNA: TGTGCCAGCACTAACGAGCAGTACTTC. As protein: CASTNEQYF. The whole variable domain, filled in from reference TRBV9 and TRBJ2-7, reads DSGVTQTPKHLITATGQRVTLRCSPRSGDLSVYWYQQSLDQGLQFLIQYYNGEERAKGNILERFSAQQFPDLHSELNLSSLELGDSALYFCASTNEQYFGPGTRLTVT.

This clonotype was found a few times. The chain recombines TRBV20-1 with TRBJ2-3, with D perhaps matching TRBD1 or TRBD2 (6 bases each). V lost 6 bases to trimming and J lost 0 bases, with 16 bases between them. Germline loops: CDR1 DFQATT, CDR2 SNEGSKA (reference sequence). CDR3 size: 15 residues. CDR3 nucleotides: TGCAGTGCCAGGAGGGACATAGGGAGCACAGATACGCAGTATTTT. Amino acids: CSARRDIGSTDTQYF.

This clonotype has just a few counts. A read error may account for a junction end that differs from germline. The gene calls are TRBV2 and TRBJ1-5; 7 bases align to TRBD1. The CDR3 runs to 15 residues. Germline V CDR1 and CDR2: SNHLY, FYNNEI. The CDR3 sequence is CATSTGDWGNQPQHF. Written as DNA, the CDR3 is TGTGCCACCAGTACAGGGGATTGGGGCAATCAGCCCCAGCATTTT.

This clonotype was counted ten times or more. The chain recombines TRBV7-8 with TRBJ1-1; D is possibly TRBD1 (6 bases). The germline CDR1 and CDR2 sequences are SGHVS and FQNEAQ. The CDR3 contains 15 residues. Trimming took 1 base from V and 4 from J, leaving 13 bases between them. CDR3 sequence reads: CASSLGARGGTEAFF. The CDR3 nucleotides read TGTGCCAGCAGCTTAGGGGCCAGGGGAGGCACTGAAGCTTTCTTT.

This clonotype was detected many times. The chain combines TRBV9 with TRBJ2-3, with D unclear. The CDR3 covers 16 residues. Germline V lookup: CDR1 SGDLS, CDR2 YYNGEE. Between the trimmed V and J ends, which lost 0 bases and 0 bases, there was a span of 11 bases. CDR3 bases: TGTGCCAGCAGCGTAGTAGGCGGCTCTAGCACAGATACGCAGTATTTT. Its protein product is CASSVVGGSSTDTQYF.

This clonotype was observed many times. The chain links TRBV30 to TRBJ2-1, with D perhaps TRBD2 (7 bases). The CDR3 is 14 amino acids. The ends were cut back, 5 bases at V and 3 bases at J, with 14 bases in the middle. CDR1 and CDR2 (germline): GTSNPN, SVGIG (reference sequence). Written as DNA, the CDR3 is TGTGCCTGGTCGAGGGGAGGGGGCTACAATGAGCAGTTCTTC. It codes for CAWSRGGGYNEQFF.

This clonotype was observed at least ten times. V usage is TRBV28 and J usage is TRBJ2-7, with D perhaps TRBD2 (5 bases). Trimming took 3 bases from V and 3 from J, leaving 21 bases between them. Per the germline V gene, CDR1 is MDHEN and CDR2 is SYDVKM. The CDR3 has 17 residues. In DNA form, the CDR3 reads TGTGCCAGCAGTTTTGGGATCAAGGGAGAATACCGCTACGAGCAGTACTTC. Protein: CASSFGIKGEYRYEQYF.

At least ten counts were recorded for this clonotype. The V and J genes are TRBV18 and TRBJ2-1; TRBD1 might be the D (5 bases). Germline CDR1 reads KGHSH; CDR2 reads LQKENI. Trimming removed 1 base at V and 2 bases at J, with 9 bases between. The length of the CDR3 is 15 residues. CDR3 loop: CASSPQGSPYNEQFF. The CDR3 region has the DNA TGTGCCAGCTCACCACAGGGGTCTCCCTACAATGAGCAGTTCTTC.

In this sample, this clonotype turned up many times. J is TRBJ2-1 and V is TRBV28; D gene unclear. The V and J ends lost 5 bases and 8 bases respectively, with 16 bases between them. The CDR3 contains 14 residues. CDR1 is MDHEN and CDR2 is SYDVKM in the germline V gene. CDR3 sequence reads: CASSTPPTGDEQFF. The CDR3 DNA is TGTGCCAGCAGTACCCCTCCGACTGGCGATGAGCAGTTCTTC.

J is TRBJ2-1 and V is TRBV20-1; 8 nucleotides agree with TRBD1. This CDR3 contains 12 residues. The V gene's germline CDR1 is DFQATT and CDR2 SNEGSKA (reference sequence). V dropped 6 bases and J dropped 8; count of bases not matched to a gene: 6. CDR3 coding DNA: TGCAGTGCCGCGGACAGGGAGGATGAGCAGTTCTTC. It codes for CSAADREDEQFF.

Many counts were recorded for this clonotype. V and J are TRBV7-2 and TRBJ2-7; D is perhaps TRBD2 (6 bases). This CDR3 contains 16 residues. The ends were cut back, 5 bases at V and 9 bases at J, with 26 bases in the middle. The germline gives CDR1 SGHTA, CDR2 FQGNSA. CDR3 loop: CASSPGQGMIAGRQYF. CDR3 nucleotide sequence: TGTGCCAGCAGCCCCGGGCAGGGCATGATTGCGGGGCGGCAGTACTTC.

This clonotype was recorded many times. The chain employs TRBV12-3 or TRBV12-4 and TRBJ2-1; 7 positions agree with TRBD2. The junction had 7 bases not matched to a gene; V was cut back by 2 bases and J by 9 bases. The CDR3 has 14 amino acids. CDR3 DNA sequence: TGTGCCAGCAGTTTATCCGGATCGGGGGGTGAGCAGTTCTTC. It codes for CASSLSGSGGEQFF.

This clonotype was seen repeatedly, ten times or more. V usage is TRBV2 and J usage is TRBJ2-3; 9 bases match TRBD2. V was pared by 2 bases and J by 2 bases, with 5 bases of the junction left unmatched. Germline CDR1 and CDR2: SNHLY and FYNNEI. This CDR3 comprises 16 residues. This chain's CDR3 is CASSELAGRNTDTQYF. DNA for the CDR3: TGTGCCAGCAGTGAACTAGCGGGAAGGAACACAGATACGCAGTATTTT.

This clonotype was recorded at least ten times. The rearrangement links TRBV18 to TRBJ1-1; TRBD1 matches at 10 bases. This CDR3 comprises 16 residues. The ends lost 0 bases at V and 3 bases at J; junction bases unmatched: 4. Germline V gives CDR1 KGHSH, CDR2 LQKENI. The CDR3 sequence: CASSPPGTGADTEAFF. CDR3 nucleotides: TGTGCCAGCTCACCACCCGGGACAGGGGCCGACACTGAAGCTTTCTTT.

This clonotype has more than one count but fewer than ten. The chain joins TRBV30 to TRBJ2-7; D may be TRBD1 or TRBD2 (5 bases each). This CDR3 is built from 14 residues. Trimming left V 1 base short and J 4 bases short, with 14 bases between. Germline assignment: CDR1 GTSNPN and CDR2 SVGIG (reference sequence). CDR3 in amino acids: CAWSGTRGRYEQYF. The CDR3 coding sequence is TGTGCCTGGAGTGGGACGAGGGGCAGGTACGAGCAGTACTTC.

This clonotype was observed many times. As DNA, the CDR3 is TGTGCCAGCAGCTCGGACATCTACTATGGCTACACCTTC. This encodes CASSSDIYYGYTF. J is TRBJ1-2 and V is TRBV7-9; maybe TRBD1 (5 bases). With 4 bases removed from V and 3 bases from J, the gap between germline ends came to 9 bases. This CDR3 spans 13 amino acids. Looked up from germline, CDR1 is SEHNR and CDR2 is FQNEAQ (reference sequence).

This clonotype was seen ten or more times. This rearrangement joins TRBV30 to TRBJ2-5; D perhaps matches TRBD2 (5 bases). This CDR3 comprises 14 residues. Germline CDR1 and CDR2: GTSNPN and SVGIG (reference sequence). Trimming took off 4 bases at V and 4 bases at J, with 16 bases between the two ends. This CDR3 reads CAWNFGRASETQYF. DNA for the CDR3: TGTGCCTGGAACTTCGGGCGGGCGTCAGAGACCCAGTACTTC.

This clonotype was observed many times. This sequence joins TRBV3-1 and TRBJ2-2, with a tentative D call TRBD2 (5 bases). Germline CDR1 is LGHDT and CDR2 is YNNKEL (reference sequence). The CDR3 totals 14 residues. Trimming removed 1 base at V and 5 bases at J, with 8 bases between. The CDR3 DNA follows: TGTGCCAGCAGCCAAGGTCGGGGTACCGGGGAGCTGTTTTTT. As protein: CASSQGRGTGELFF.

The sample holds a few counts of this clonotype. The chain joins TRBV14 to TRBJ1-1; TRBD1 is a possible D gene (6 bases). The CDR3 is made up of 14 amino acids. Trimming pared 1 base from V and 5 bases from J, leaving 11 bases between. CDR1 and CDR2 (germline): SGHDN, FVKESK. The CDR3: CASSQGRGWTEAFF. The CDR3 DNA follows: TGTGCCAGCAGCCAAGGCAGGGGATGGACTGAAGCTTTCTTT.

This clonotype was observed at least ten times. The chain joins TRBV7-2 to TRBJ2-5; the D is unclear. The CDR3 has 14 amino acids. The germline V gene encodes CDR1 SGHTA and CDR2 FQGNSA. The germline V and J ends were trimmed by 3 bases and 2 bases, with 10 bases remaining between them. DNA of the CDR3: TGTGCCAGCAGCTTGACCTGGGGACAAGAGACCCAGTACTTC. This codes for CASSLTWGQETQYF.

This clonotype showed up just a few times. A much larger clone lies one base from this, so it may be a read error. The V call is TRBV7-2, the J call TRBJ2-3; the match to TRBD2 covers 8 bases. CDR1 is SGHTA and CDR2 is FQGNSA in the germline V gene. J gave up 3 bases and V 8 bases, and 13 bases lay outside the gene matches. The CDR3 runs to 16 residues. As DNA, the CDR3 is TGTGCCAGCGGCCCCGGGATAGCGGGGATTACAGATACGCAGTATTTT. Translating gives CASGPGIAGITDTQYF.

This clonotype showed up many times. This chain connects TRBV10-1 to TRBJ1-1; D not resolved. Per germline, CDR1 WNHNN and CDR2 SYGVQD (reference sequence). V was pared by 7 bases and J by 0 bases, with 9 bases between. This CDR3 has 13 amino acids. CDR3 amino acids: CASTANLNTEAFF. The CDR3 DNA sequence: TGCGCCAGCACCGCGAACCTGAACACTGAAGCTTTCTTT.

J is TRBJ2-4 and V is TRBV6-1; TRBD2 agrees at 11 bases. Germline V lookup: CDR1 MNHNS, CDR2 SASEGT. The CDR3 totals 14 residues. The junction had 5 bases not matched to a gene; V was cut back by 6 bases and J by 7 bases. CDR3 sequence reads: CASRTSGSRNIQYF. The CDR3, as DNA: TGTGCCAGCAGAACTAGCGGGAGCCGGAACATTCAGTACTTC.

This clonotype occurred a few times. J is TRBJ2-1 and V is TRBV20-1; 8 bases map to TRBD2. Germline CDR1 is DFQATT and CDR2 is SNEGSKA (reference sequence). The CDR3 extends over 16 amino acids. V gave up 4 bases and J gave up 2 bases; unmatched junction bases: 10. CDR3 sequence reads: CSATPGVAGTYNEQFF. CDR3 bases: TGCAGTGCTACCCCGGGGGTAGCGGGAACCTACAATGAGCAGTTCTTC.